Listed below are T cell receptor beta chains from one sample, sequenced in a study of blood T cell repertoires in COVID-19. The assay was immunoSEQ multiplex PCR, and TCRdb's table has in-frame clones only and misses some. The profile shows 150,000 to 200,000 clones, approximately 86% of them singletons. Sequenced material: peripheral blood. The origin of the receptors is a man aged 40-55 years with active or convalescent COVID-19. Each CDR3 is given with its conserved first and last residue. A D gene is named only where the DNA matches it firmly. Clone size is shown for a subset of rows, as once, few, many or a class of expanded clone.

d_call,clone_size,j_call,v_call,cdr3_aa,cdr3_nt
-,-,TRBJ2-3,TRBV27,CAISDSGIGTQYF,TGTGCCATCTCGGACTCGGGGATAGGTACGCAGTATTTT
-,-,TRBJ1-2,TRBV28,CASSWPGYGYTF,TGTGCCAGCAGCTGGCCTGGCTATGGCTACACCTTC
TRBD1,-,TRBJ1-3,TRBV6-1,CASSEFGRGARNTIYF,TGTGCCAGCAGTGAATTCGGCAGGGGGGCTCGTAACACCATATATTTT
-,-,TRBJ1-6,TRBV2,CASSEQEVLNSPLHF,TGTGCCAGCAGTGAACAGGAGGTTCTTAATTCACCCCTCCACTTT
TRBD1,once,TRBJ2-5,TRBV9,CASSVGRTGSETQYF,TGTGCCAGCAGCGTAGGTAGGACAGGGAGTGAGACCCAGTACTTC
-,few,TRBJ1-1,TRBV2,CASSAMGPNTEAFF,TGTGCCAGCAGTGCGATGGGGCCAAACACTGAAGCTTTCTTT
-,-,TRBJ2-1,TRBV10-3,CAISEGSGTYNEQFF,TGTGCCATCAGTGAGGGGTCGGGGACCTACAATGAGCAGTTCTTC
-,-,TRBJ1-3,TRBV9,CASSVASSSGNTIYF,TGTGCCAGCAGCGTAGCTTCCTCCTCTGGAAACACCATATATTTT
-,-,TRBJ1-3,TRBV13,CASSYQVSGNTIYF,TGTGCCAGCAGTTACCAGGTATCTGGAAACACCATATATTTT
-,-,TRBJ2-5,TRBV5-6,CASSQLGETQYF,TGTGCCAGCAGCCAACTAGGGGAGACCCAGTACTTC
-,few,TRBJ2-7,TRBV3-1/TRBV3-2,CASSLRGPHEQYF,TGTGCCAGCAGCCTCCGCGGGCCCCACGAGCAGTACTTC
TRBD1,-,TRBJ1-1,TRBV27,CASTNRGGAEAFF,TGTGCCAGCACAAACAGGGGGGGTGCTGAAGCTTTCTTT
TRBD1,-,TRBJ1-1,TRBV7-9,CASSSQLGQGEGRTEAFF,TGTGCCAGCAGTTCACAATTGGGACAGGGGGAAGGAAGGACTGAAGCTTTCTTT
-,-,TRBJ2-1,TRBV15,CATSGPNEQFF,TGTGCCACCAGCGGCCCCAATGAGCAGTTCTTC
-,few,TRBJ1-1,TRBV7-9,CASSRRRERGMNTEAFF,TGTGCCAGCAGCCGCCGACGGGAGAGGGGCATGAACACTGAAGCTTTCTTT
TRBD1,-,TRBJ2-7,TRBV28,CASRTGQGIGGNEQYF,TGTGCCAGCAGAACGGGACAGGGAATAGGTGGTAACGAGCAGTACTTC
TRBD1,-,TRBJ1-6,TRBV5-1,CASSSGGVNSPLHF,TGCGCCAGCAGCTCAGGGGGAGTAAATTCACCCCTCCACTTT
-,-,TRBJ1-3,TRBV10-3,CAISASLPVNTIYF,TGTGCCATCAGTGCTTCACTTCCCGTAAACACCATATATTTT
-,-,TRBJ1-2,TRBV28,CASSLWQNYGYTF,TGTGCCAGCAGTTTATGGCAGAACTATGGCTACACCTTC
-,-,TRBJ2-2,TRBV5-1,CASHLAAGRPGELFF,TGCGCCAGTCACTTAGCTGCCGGCCGTCCCGGGGAGCTGTTTTTT
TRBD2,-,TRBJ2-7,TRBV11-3,CASSQDGGAYEQYF,TGTGCCAGCAGTCAAGACGGGGGGGCCTACGAGCAGTACTTC
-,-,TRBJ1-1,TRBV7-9,CATFRGNTEAFF,TGTGCCACCTTTCGAGGGAACACTGAAGCTTTCTTT
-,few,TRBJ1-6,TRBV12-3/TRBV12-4,CASSGGLQTPLHF,TGTGCCAGCAGTGGTGGGCTCCAAACACCCCTCCACTTT
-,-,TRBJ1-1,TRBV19,CASSLGGGTEAFF,TGTGCCAGTAGCTTAGGGGGGGGGACTGAAGCTTTCTTT
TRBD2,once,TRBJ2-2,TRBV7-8,CASSLLSGGAPTGELFF,TGTGCCAGCAGCTTATTAAGCGGGGGTGCTCCCACCGGGGAGCTGTTTTTT
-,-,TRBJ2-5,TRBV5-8,CASSFPEGGSQETQYF,TGTGCCAGCAGCTTTCCCGAGGGCGGATCCCAAGAGACCCAGTACTTC
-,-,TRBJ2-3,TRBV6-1,CASSENPKDTQYF,TGTGCCAGCAGTGAAAACCCTAAAGATACGCAGTATTTT
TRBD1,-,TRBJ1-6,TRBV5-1,CASYPGQGYFSPLHF,TGCGCCAGCTACCCGGGACAGGGGTATTTTTCACCCCTCCACTTT
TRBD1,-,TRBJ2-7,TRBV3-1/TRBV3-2,CASSSGTGFYEQYF,TGTGCCAGCAGCTCCGGGACAGGGTTCTACGAGCAGTACTTC
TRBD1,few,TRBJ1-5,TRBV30,CAWSPDRGDQPQHF,TGTGCCTGGAGCCCCGACAGGGGCGATCAGCCCCAGCATTTT
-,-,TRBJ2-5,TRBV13,CAIRPGQSPETQYF,TGTGCCATCCGACCGGGACAATCACCGGAGACCCAGTACTTC
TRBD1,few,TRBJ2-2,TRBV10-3,CAIRDRVGNTGELFF,TGTGCCATCAGGGACAGGGTGGGGAACACCGGGGAGCTGTTTTTT
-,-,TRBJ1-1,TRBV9,CASSVGGGRTEAFF,TGTGCCAGCAGCGTAGGAGGGGGAAGGACTGAAGCTTTCTTT
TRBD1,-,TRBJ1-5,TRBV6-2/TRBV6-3,CASSKTGGAQPQHF,TGTGCCAGCAGTAAGACAGGGGGCGCCCAGCCCCAGCATTTT
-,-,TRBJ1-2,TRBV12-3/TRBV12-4,CASSLGRNYGYTF,TGTGCCAGCAGTTTAGGCAGAAACTATGGCTACACCTTC
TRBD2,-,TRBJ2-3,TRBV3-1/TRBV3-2,CASSRVRGGITDTQYF,TGTGCCAGCAGCCGAGTTCGGGGGGGAATCACAGATACGCAGTATTTT
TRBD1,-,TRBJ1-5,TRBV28,CASIGQGVQPQHF,TGTGCCAGCATTGGACAGGGCGTTCAGCCCCAGCATTTT
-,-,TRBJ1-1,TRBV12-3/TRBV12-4,CASSFGQRGEAFF,TGTGCCAGCAGTTTTGGGCAACGGGGTGAAGCTTTCTTT
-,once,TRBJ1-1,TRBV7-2,CASSPTPNTEAFF,TGTGCCAGCAGCCCCACACCGAACACTGAAGCTTTCTTT
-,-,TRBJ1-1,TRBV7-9,CASSFSQGGEAFF,TGTGCCAGCAGCTTCTCACAGGGTGGGGAAGCTTTCTTT
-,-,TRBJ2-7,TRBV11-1,CASSFNDRYEQYF,TGTGCCAGCAGCTTCAACGACAGGTACGAGCAGTACTTC
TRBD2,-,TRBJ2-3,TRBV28,CASSPLLAGGPDTQYF,TGTGCCAGCAGCCCGTTACTAGCGGGGGGACCAGATACGCAGTATTTT
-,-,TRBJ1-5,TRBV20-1,CSASEASGQPQHF,TGCAGTGCTAGTGAGGCCTCGGGTCAGCCCCAGCATTTT
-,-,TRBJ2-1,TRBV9,CASSVGAGNEQFF,TGTGCCAGCAGCGTCGGCGCGGGGAATGAGCAGTTCTTC
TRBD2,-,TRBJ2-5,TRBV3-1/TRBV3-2,CASTSGGHQETQYF,TGTGCCAGCACCAGCGGGGGACACCAAGAGACCCAGTACTTC
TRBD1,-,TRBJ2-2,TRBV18,CASSPRQGRSGELFF,TGTGCCAGCTCACCAAGACAGGGGAGGTCCGGGGAGCTGTTTTTT
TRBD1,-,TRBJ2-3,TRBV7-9,CASTTQGAGASTDTQYF,TGTGCCAGCACGACACAGGGGGCGGGTGCTAGCACAGATACGCAGTATTTT
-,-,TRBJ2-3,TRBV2,CASRHPTGLGTDTQYF,TGTGCCAGCAGACACCCCACAGGTCTCGGCACAGATACGCAGTATTTT
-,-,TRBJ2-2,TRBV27,CASSLAGRAGELFF,TGTGCCAGCAGTTTGGCGGGGCGGGCCGGGGAGCTGTTTTTT
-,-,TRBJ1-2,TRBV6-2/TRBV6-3,CASSLRQANYGYTF,TGTGCCAGCAGCCTCCGGCAGGCTAACTATGGCTACACCTTC
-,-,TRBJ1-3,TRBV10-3,CAISVVGAGNTIYF,TGTGCCATCAGTGTCGTGGGAGCTGGAAACACCATATATTTT
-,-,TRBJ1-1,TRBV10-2,CASSESTAQNTEAFF,TGCGCCAGCAGTGAGTCGACAGCCCAGAACACTGAAGCTTTCTTT
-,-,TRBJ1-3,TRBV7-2,CASSQGVSGNTIYF,TGTGCCAGCAGCCAAGGGGTCTCTGGAAACACCATATATTTT
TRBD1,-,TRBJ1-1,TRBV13,CASSLGYTGARNTEAFF,TGTGCCAGCAGCTTGGGATATACAGGGGCGAGGAACACTGAAGCTTTCTTT
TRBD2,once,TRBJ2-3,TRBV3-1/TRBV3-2,CASSLIQRGSTDTQYF,TGTGCCAGCAGCCTTATCCAGCGGGGTAGCACAGATACGCAGTATTTT